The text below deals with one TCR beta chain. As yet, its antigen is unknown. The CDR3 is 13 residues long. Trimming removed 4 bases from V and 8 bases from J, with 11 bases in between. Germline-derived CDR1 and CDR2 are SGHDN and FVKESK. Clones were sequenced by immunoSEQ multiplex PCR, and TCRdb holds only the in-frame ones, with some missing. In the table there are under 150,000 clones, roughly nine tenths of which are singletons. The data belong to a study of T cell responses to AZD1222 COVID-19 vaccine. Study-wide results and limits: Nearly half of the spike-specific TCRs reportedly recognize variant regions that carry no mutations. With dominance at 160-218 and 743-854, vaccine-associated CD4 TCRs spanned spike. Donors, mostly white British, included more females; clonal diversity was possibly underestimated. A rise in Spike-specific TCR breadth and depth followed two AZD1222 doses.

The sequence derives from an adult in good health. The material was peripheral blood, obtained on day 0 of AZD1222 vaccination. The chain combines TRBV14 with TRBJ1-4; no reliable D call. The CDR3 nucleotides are TGTGCCAGCAGCCCCGGGCTGGGGGAAAAACTGTTTTTT. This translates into CASSPGLGEKLFF.